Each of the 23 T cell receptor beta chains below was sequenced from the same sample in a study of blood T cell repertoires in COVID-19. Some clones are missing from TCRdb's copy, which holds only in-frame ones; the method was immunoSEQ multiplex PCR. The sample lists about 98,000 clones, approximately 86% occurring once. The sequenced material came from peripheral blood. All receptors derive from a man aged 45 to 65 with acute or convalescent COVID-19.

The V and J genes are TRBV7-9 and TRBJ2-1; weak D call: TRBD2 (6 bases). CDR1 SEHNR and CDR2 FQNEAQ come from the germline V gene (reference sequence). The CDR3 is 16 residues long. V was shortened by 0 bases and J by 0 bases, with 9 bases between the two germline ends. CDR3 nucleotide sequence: TGTGCCAGCAGCTTAGCGGTGGGAGGCTCCTACAATGAGCAGTTCTTC. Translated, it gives CASSLAVGGSYNEQFF. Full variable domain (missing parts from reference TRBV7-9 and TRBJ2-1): DTGVSQNPRHKITKRGQNVTFRCDPISEHNRLYWYRQTLGQGPEFLTYFQNEAQLEKSRLLSDRFSAERPKGSFSTLEIQRTEQGDSAMYLCASSLAVGGSYNEQFFGPGTRLTVL.

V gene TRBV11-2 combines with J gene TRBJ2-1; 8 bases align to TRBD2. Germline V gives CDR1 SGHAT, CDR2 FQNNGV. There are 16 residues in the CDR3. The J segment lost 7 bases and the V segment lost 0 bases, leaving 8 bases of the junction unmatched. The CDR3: CASSLERAGVRNEQFF. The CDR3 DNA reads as TGTGCCAGCAGCTTAGAGCGAGCGGGAGTAAGAAATGAGCAGTTCTTC.

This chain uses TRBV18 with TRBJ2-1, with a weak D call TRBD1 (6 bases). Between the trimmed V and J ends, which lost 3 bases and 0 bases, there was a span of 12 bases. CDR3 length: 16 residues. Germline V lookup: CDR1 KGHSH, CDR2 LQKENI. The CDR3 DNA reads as TGTGCCAGCTCACCCCAGGGGTCGAGCTCCTACAATGAGCAGTTCTTC. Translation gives CASSPQGSSSYNEQFF.

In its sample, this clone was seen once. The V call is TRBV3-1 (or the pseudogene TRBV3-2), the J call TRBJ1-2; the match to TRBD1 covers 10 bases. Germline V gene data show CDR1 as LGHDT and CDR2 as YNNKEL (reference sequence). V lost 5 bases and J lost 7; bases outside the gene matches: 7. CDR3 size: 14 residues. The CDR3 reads CASSFPGDRGGYTF. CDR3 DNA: TGTGCCAGCAGCTTCCCAGGGGACAGGGGTGGCTACACCTTC.

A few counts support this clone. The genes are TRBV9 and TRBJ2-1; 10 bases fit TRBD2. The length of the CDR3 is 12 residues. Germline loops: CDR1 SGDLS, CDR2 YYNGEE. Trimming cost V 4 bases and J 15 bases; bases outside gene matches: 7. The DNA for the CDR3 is TGTGCCAGCAGCCCCGGACTAGCGGAATGGTTCTTC. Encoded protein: CASSPGLAEWFF.

For the CDR3, the DNA is TGTGCCAGCACCTTTAGCGGAGCCTCCTACGAGCAGTACTTC. It codes for CASTFSGASYEQYF. The chain links TRBV11-3 to TRBJ2-7; D is possibly TRBD2 (6 bases). Germline CDR1 SGHNT, CDR2 YENEEA. This CDR3 region has 14 residues. V lost 7 bases and J 0 bases, leaving 13 bases between the germline ends.

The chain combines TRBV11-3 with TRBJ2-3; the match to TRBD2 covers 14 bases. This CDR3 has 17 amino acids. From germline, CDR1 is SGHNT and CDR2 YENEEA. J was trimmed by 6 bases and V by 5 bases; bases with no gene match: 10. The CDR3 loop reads CASSPKMTSGRVDTQYF. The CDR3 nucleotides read TGTGCCAGCAGCCCGAAGATGACTAGCGGGAGGGTTGATACGCAGTATTTT.

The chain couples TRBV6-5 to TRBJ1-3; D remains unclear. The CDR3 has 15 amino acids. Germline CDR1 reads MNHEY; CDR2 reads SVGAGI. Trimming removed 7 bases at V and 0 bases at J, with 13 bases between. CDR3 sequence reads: CASTLGTGSGNTIYF. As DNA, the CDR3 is TGTGCCAGCACCCTTGGAACGGGCTCTGGAAACACCATATATTTT.

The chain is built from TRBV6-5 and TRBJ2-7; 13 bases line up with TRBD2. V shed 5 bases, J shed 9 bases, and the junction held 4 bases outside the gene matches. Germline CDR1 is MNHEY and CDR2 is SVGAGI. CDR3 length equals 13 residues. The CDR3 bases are TGTGCCAGCAGTAGGACTAGCGGGAGTTCGCAGTACTTC. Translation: CASSRTSGSSQYF.

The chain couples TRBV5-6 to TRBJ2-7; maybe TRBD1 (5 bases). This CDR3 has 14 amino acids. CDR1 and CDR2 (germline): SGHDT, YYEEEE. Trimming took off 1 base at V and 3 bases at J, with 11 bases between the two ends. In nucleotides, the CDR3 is TGTGCCAGCAGCTTGACAGGTTCGGTCTACGAGCAGTACTTC. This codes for CASSLTGSVYEQYF.

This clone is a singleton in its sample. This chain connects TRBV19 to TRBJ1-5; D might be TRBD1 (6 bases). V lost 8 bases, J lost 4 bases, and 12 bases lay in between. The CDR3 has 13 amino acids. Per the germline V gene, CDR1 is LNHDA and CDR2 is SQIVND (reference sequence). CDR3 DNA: TGTGCCAGTGTAGACAGGTTAAATCAGCCCCAGCATTTT. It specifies CASVDRLNQPQHF.

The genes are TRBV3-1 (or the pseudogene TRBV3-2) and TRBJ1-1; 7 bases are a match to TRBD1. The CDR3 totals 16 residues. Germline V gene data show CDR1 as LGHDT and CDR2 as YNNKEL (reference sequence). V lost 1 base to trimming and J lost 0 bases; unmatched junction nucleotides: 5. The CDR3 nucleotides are TGTGCCAGCAGCCAAGTGAGGGGGCGGATGAACACTGAAGCTTTCTTT. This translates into CASSQVRGRMNTEAFF.

The CDR3 nucleotides read TGTGCCAGCAGCGTAGATCAGGGTACGCAGTATTTT. It specifies CASSVDQGTQYF. The chain carries TRBV7-2 and TRBJ2-3, with a weak D call TRBD1 (5 bases). With 5 bases removed from V and 8 bases from J, the gap between germline ends came to 11 bases. Germline loops: CDR1 SGHTA, CDR2 FQGNSA. The CDR3 is 12 residues long. The whole variable domain, filled in from reference TRBV7-2 and TRBJ2-3, reads GAGVSQSPSNKVTEKGKDVELRCDPISGHTALYWYRQSLGQGLEFLIYFQGNSAPDKSGLPSDRFSAERTGGSVSTLTIQRTQQEDSAVYLCASSVDQGTQYFGPGTRLTVL.

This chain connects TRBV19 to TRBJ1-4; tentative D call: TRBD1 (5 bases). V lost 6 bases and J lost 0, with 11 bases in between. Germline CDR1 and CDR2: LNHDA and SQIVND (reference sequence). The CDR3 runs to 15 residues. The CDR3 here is CASRHYRTTNEKLFF. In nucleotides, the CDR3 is TGTGCCAGTAGGCACTACAGGACAACTAATGAAAAACTGTTTTTT.

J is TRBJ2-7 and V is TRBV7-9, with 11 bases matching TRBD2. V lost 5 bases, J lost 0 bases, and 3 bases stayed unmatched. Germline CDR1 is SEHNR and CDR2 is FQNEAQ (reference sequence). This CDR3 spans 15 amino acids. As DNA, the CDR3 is TGTGCCAGCAGCCCGACTAGCGGGGCCTCCTACGAGCAGTACTTC. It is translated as CASSPTSGASYEQYF.

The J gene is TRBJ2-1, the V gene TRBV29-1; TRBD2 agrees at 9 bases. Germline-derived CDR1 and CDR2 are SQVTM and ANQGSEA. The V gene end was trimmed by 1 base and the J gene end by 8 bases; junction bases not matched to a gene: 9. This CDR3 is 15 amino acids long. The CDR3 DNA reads TGCAGCGTTGAAGTAGGGCTAGCGGGACCCGATGAGCAGTTCTTC. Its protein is CSVEVGLAGPDEQFF.

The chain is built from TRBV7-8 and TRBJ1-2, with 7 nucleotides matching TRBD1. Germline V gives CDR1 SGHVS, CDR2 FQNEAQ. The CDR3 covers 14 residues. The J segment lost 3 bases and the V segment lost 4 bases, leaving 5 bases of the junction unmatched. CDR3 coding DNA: TGTGCCAGCAGCTCTAGGACAGGATACTATGGCTACACCTTC. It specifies CASSSRTGYYGYTF. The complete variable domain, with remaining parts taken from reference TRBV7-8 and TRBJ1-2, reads GAGVSQSPRYKVAKRGQDVALRCDPISGHVSLFWYQQALGQGPEFLTYFQNEAQLDKSGLPSDRFFAERPEGSVSTLKIQRTQQEDSAVYLCASSSRTGYYGYTFGSGTRLTVV.

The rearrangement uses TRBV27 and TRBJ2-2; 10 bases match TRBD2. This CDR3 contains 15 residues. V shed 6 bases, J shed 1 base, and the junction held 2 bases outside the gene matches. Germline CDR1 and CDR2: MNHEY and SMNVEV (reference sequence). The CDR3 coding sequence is TGTGCCAGCAGACCTAGCGGGAGGAACACCGGGGAGCTGTTTTTT. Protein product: CASRPSGRNTGELFF.

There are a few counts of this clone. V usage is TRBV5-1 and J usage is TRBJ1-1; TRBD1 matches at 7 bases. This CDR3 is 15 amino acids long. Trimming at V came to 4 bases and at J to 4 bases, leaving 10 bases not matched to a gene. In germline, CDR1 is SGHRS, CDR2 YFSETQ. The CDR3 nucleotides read TGCGCCAGCAGCGCAGTGGGGCAGGGGGGCACTGAAGCTTTCTTT. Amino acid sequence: CASSAVGQGGTEAFF.

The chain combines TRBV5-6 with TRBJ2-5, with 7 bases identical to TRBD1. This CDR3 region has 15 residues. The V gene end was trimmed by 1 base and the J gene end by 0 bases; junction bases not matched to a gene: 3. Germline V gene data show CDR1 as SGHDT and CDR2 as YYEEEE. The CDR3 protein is CASSLSGQDQETQYF. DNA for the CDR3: TGTGCCAGCAGCTTGAGCGGACAGGACCAAGAGACCCAGTACTTC.

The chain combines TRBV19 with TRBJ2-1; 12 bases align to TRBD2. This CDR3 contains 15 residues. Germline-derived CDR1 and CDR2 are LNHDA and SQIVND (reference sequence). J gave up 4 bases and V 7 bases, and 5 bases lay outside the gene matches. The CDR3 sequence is CASNPTSGRYNEQFF. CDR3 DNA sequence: TGTGCCAGTAACCCGACTAGCGGGAGATACAATGAGCAGTTCTTC. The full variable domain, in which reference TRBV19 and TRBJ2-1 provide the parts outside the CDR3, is DGGITQSPKYLFRKEGQNVTLSCEQNLNHDAMYWYRQDPGQGLRLIYYSQIVNDFQKGDIAEGYSVSREKKESFPLTVTSAQKNPTAFYLCASNPTSGRYNEQFFGPGTRLTVL.

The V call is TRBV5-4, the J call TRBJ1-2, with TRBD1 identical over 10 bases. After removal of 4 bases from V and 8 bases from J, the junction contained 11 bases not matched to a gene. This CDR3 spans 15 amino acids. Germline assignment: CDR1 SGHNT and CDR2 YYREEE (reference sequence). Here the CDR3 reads CASSVISGTGDGYTF. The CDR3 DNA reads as TGTGCCAGCAGCGTTATTTCCGGGACAGGGGACGGCTACACCTTC. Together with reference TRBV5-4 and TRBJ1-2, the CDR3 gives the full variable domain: ETGVTQSPTHLIKTRGQQVTLRCSSQSGHNTVSWYQQALGQGPQFIFQYYREEENGRGNFPPRFSGLQFPNYSSELNVNALELDDSALYLCASSVISGTGDGYTFGSGTRLTVV.

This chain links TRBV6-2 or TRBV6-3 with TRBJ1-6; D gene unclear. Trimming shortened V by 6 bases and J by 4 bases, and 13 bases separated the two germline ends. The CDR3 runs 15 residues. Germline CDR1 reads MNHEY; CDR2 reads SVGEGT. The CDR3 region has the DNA TGTGCCAGCAGCCTACTAGACGGATATAATTCACCCCTCCACTTT. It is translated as CASSLLDGYNSPLHF.